A selection of T cell receptor beta chains follows, all from one sample in a study of T cells in tuberculosis. Here immunoSEQ multiplex PCR was the method, and the copy in TCRdb shows in-frame clones only, minus some. This table has under 40,000 clones, approximately 94% appearing once. The starting material was PBMCs, obtained at tuberculosis diagnosis. The origin of the receptors is an adult with tuberculosis. The CDR3 runs from the conserved cysteine through the conserved F or W. D genes are given only for firm matches. The size entry is marked missing in some rows and otherwise reads once, few, many or a size class.

j_gene: TRBJ1-5
abundance: -
d_gene: -
v_gene: TRBV19
CDR3nt: TGTGCCAGTAGTATACCGCGGAGCCCGGCTCGCAATCAGCCCCAGCATTTT
CDR3aa: CASSIPRSPARNQPQHF

j_gene: TRBJ1-2
abundance: -
d_gene: -
v_gene: TRBV4-1
CDR3nt: TGCGCCAGCAGCCAGTCCGGGAGTTTAAACTATGGCTACACCTTC
CDR3aa: CASSQSGSLNYGYTF

j_gene: TRBJ2-3
abundance: once
d_gene: TRBD2
v_gene: TRBV28
CDR3nt: TGTGCCAGCAGCTCATTGGGGCGGGGGGTGAGCACAGATACGCAGTATTTT
CDR3aa: CASSSLGRGVSTDTQYF

j_gene: TRBJ2-1
abundance: -
d_gene: -
v_gene: TRBV2
CDR3nt: -
CDR3aa: CASSPRVGAGATRPKPEIKFF

j_gene: TRBJ2-3
abundance: -
d_gene: TRBD2
v_gene: TRBV15
CDR3nt: TGTGCCACCAGCACGGGGCGGGGGGGCCGAGGAGATACGCAGTATTTT
CDR3aa: CATSTGRGGRGDTQYF

j_gene: TRBJ2-7
abundance: -
d_gene: TRBD1
v_gene: TRBV13
CDR3nt: TGTGCCAGCAGTGACAGGGACAACTCCTACGAGCAGTACTTC
CDR3aa: CASSDRDNSYEQYF

j_gene: TRBJ1-6
abundance: once
d_gene: TRBD1
v_gene: TRBV9
CDR3nt: TGTGCCAGCAGCGGAGAGACAGGGCGGAATTCACCCCTCCACTTT
CDR3aa: CASSGETGRNSPLHF

j_gene: TRBJ2-2
abundance: -
d_gene: TRBD2
v_gene: TRBV11-3
CDR3nt: TGTGCCAGCAGCTTCGGGGGAGGGCTAGGCGGGGAGCTGTTTTTT
CDR3aa: CASSFGGGLGGELFF

j_gene: TRBJ2-7
abundance: -
d_gene: TRBD1
v_gene: TRBV2
CDR3nt: TGTGCCAGCAGTGGACTTGAGGACAGGTCACGGAACGAGCAGTACTTC
CDR3aa: CASSGLEDRSRNEQYF

j_gene: TRBJ2-2
abundance: once
d_gene: -
v_gene: TRBV19
CDR3nt: TGTGCCAGTAGTATAGATCTCAGGGACACCGGGGAGCTGTTTTTT
CDR3aa: CASSIDLRDTGELFF

j_gene: TRBJ1-1
abundance: -
d_gene: -
v_gene: TRBV29-1
CDR3nt: TGCAGCGTTGGGGCTACTCAGCCCGCTTTCTTT
CDR3aa: CSVGATQPAFF

j_gene: TRBJ2-2
abundance: -
d_gene: -
v_gene: TRBV30
CDR3nt: TGTGCCTGGAGTGTACCGAGCGGAACCGGGGAGCTGTTTTTT
CDR3aa: CAWSVPSGTGELFF

j_gene: TRBJ1-1
abundance: -
d_gene: -
v_gene: TRBV5-8
CDR3nt: TGTGCCAGCAGCTTGAATACAGGCAACACTGAAGCTTTCTTT
CDR3aa: CASSLNTGNTEAFF

j_gene: TRBJ2-3
abundance: -
d_gene: -
v_gene: TRBV28
CDR3nt: TGTGCCAGCAGTTTAGTTAGGGGTACTAGCACAGATACGCAGTATTTT
CDR3aa: CASSLVRGTSTDTQYF

j_gene: TRBJ2-3
abundance: -
d_gene: -
v_gene: TRBV18
CDR3nt: TGTGCCAGCTCACCGCGCGGTACGACAGATACGCAGTATTTT
CDR3aa: CASSPRGTTDTQYF

j_gene: TRBJ2-7
abundance: -
d_gene: -
v_gene: TRBV13
CDR3nt: TGTGCCAGCAGCTTAGGCAACGGCTACGAGCAGTACTTC
CDR3aa: CASSLGNGYEQYF

j_gene: TRBJ2-7
abundance: -
d_gene: TRBD2
v_gene: TRBV4-1
CDR3nt: TGCGCCAGCAGCCGGGGGGGAGGGGTAACGTACGAGCAGTACTTC
CDR3aa: CASSRGGGVTYEQYF

j_gene: TRBJ2-7
abundance: -
d_gene: -
v_gene: TRBV7-2
CDR3nt: TGTGCCAGCAGCCGGGGACTTTCCTACGAGCAGTACTTC
CDR3aa: CASSRGLSYEQYF

j_gene: TRBJ1-2
abundance: -
d_gene: -
v_gene: TRBV19
CDR3nt: TGTGCCAGTAGTATCAGGGGACCGTCCTATGGCTACACCTTC
CDR3aa: CASSIRGPSYGYTF

j_gene: TRBJ1-2
abundance: once
d_gene: -
v_gene: TRBV27
CDR3nt: TGTGCCAGCGGCGAAGCAGGGGCGTCCGTTTCTAACTATGGCTACACCTTC
CDR3aa: CASGEAGASVSNYGYTF

j_gene: TRBJ1-6
abundance: -
d_gene: TRBD1
v_gene: TRBV10-3
CDR3nt: TGTGCCATCAGGGGGACAGGGGATCGATCACCCCTCCACTTT
CDR3aa: CAIRGTGDRSPLHF

j_gene: TRBJ1-2
abundance: few
d_gene: -
v_gene: TRBV19
CDR3nt: TGTGCCAGTAGCGAAACAGCCAACCAGGGCTACACCTTC
CDR3aa: CASSETANQGYTF

j_gene: TRBJ2-3
abundance: -
d_gene: TRBD1
v_gene: TRBV30
CDR3nt: TGTGCTCACGGGGACAGTACAGATACGCAGTATTTT
CDR3aa: CAHGDSTDTQYF

j_gene: TRBJ1-2
abundance: few
d_gene: -
v_gene: TRBV15
CDR3nt: TGTGCCACCAGCAGAGGAACAGGGACCCCTTACGGCTATGGCTACACCTTC
CDR3aa: CATSRGTGTPYGYGYTF

j_gene: TRBJ2-3
abundance: -
d_gene: TRBD2
v_gene: TRBV6-4
CDR3nt: TGTGCCAGCAGTGATCGGGGGGGCACAGATACGCAGTATTTT
CDR3aa: CASSDRGGTDTQYF

j_gene: TRBJ1-2
abundance: -
d_gene: -
v_gene: TRBV2
CDR3nt: TGTGCCAGCAGGCTCAGGGAGGCAGTCCCCTTC
CDR3aa: CASRLREAVPF

j_gene: TRBJ2-7
abundance: -
d_gene: -
v_gene: TRBV6-1
CDR3nt: TGTGCCAGCAGTGGGCGTGGAATGGAGGGCTCCTACGAGCAGTACTTC
CDR3aa: CASSGRGMEGSYEQYF

j_gene: TRBJ2-1
abundance: once
d_gene: TRBD2
v_gene: TRBV18
CDR3nt: TGTGCCAGCCGAGCGGGGGCCCAGGACAATGAGCAGTTCTTC
CDR3aa: CASRAGAQDNEQFF

j_gene: TRBJ1-1
abundance: -
d_gene: -
v_gene: TRBV13
CDR3nt: TGTGCCAGCAGGCACGCCGACCCAGGAGGTCGGACTGAAGCTTTCTTT
CDR3aa: CASRHADPGGRTEAFF

j_gene: TRBJ1-4
abundance: -
d_gene: -
v_gene: TRBV6-5
CDR3nt: TGTGCCAGCAGAGAGCTGACTAATGAAAAACTGTTTTTT
CDR3aa: CASRELTNEKLFF